By sample fraction, the clone carrying this T cell receptor beta chain is medium-sized. Its specificity is not known. Reverse transcription used approximately 500 ng RNA and constant-region primers for alpha and beta. Using multiplexing indices, alpha and beta chain libraries were generated apart by chain-specific third strand synthesis. Two random hexamers, added before amplification and joined, formed each molecule's 12-nucleotide barcode. TCRdb fed the 5' RACE reads into MiXCR, producing one record per CDR3 protein. The table shows 8,000 to 13,000 distinct CDR3 sequences, with 8% occurring only once. The data were obtained in a study of HIV-infected patients and healthy controls. Findings and caveats of the study: HIV-associated CDR3 frequencies dropped significantly during therapy; CMV-associated ones, mostly rising, changed nonsignificantly. Significant mean usage differences between HIV-infected patients and controls involved eight alpha and eight beta V genes.

All unsorted peripheral T cells were captured because whole blood was used without fractionation. The length of the CDR3 is 16 residues. The germline CDR1 and CDR2 sequences are MNHEY and SMNVEV (reference sequence). V shed 3 bases and J 4 bases; nucleotides not matched to a gene: 9. Sequenced input: blood. The source of this sequence is an adult in good health. The rearrangement joins TRBV27 to TRBJ2-7, with 10 bases aligning to TRBD1. This CDR3 reads CASSFLGQGEMYEQYF. In DNA form, the CDR3 reads TGTGCCAGCAGTTTCCTCGGACAGGGGGAAATGTACGAGCAGTACTTC.